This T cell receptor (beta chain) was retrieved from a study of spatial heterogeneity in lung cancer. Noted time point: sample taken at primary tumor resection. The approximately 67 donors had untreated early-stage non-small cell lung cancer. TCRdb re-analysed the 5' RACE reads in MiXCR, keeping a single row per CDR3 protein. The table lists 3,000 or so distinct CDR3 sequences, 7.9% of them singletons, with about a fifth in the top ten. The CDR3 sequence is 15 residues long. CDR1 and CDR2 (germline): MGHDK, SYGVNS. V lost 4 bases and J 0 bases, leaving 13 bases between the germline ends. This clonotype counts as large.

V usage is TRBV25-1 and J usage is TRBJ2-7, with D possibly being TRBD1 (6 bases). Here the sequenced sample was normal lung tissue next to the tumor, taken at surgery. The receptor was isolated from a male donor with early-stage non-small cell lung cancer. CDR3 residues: CASSAGDLSSYEQYF. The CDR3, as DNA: TGTGCCAGCAGTGCAGGGGACCTGAGCTCCTACGAGCAGTACTTC.